These 23 T cell receptor beta chains were all obtained from the same sample, sequenced in a study of T cell repertoires in cytomegalovirus infection. MiXCR, applied by TCRdb to the reads, yields one record per CDR3 protein. The table has 450,000 to 550,000 distinct CDR3 sequences, more than 15% seen once. The sequenced sample consisted of CD8+ T cells from PBMCs. The receptors were sampled from a human donor in good health (CMV status not recorded). Some clones in this sample may be carry-over from other donors' samples.

This chain connects TRBV20-1 to TRBJ2-1; D possibly corresponds to TRBD2 (6 bases). V dropped 5 bases and J dropped 2 bases, with 16 bases sitting between them. Germline V CDR1 and CDR2: DFQATT, SNEGSKA (reference sequence). The CDR3 covers 15 residues. CDR3 DNA sequence: TGCAGTGCTTGGGGGGTAGATGGGACCTACAATGAGCAGTTCTTC. It specifies CSAWGVDGTYNEQFF.

This clonotype was counted at least ten times. CDR3 loop: CASSPGLAGAYNEQFF. CDR3 bases: TGTGCCAGCAGCCCCGGACTAGCGGGAGCCTACAATGAGCAGTTCTTC. This sequence joins TRBV7-9 and TRBJ2-1; 13 nucleotides line up with TRBD2. The CDR3 covers 16 residues. Looked up from germline, CDR1 is SEHNR and CDR2 is FQNEAQ (reference sequence). V dropped 5 bases and J dropped 2; count of bases not matched to a gene: 3.

The sample holds many counts of this clonotype. The V and J genes are TRBV11-2 and TRBJ2-5; D call uncertain. The CDR3 has 16 residues. V lost 1 base and J lost 2, with 14 bases in between. Germline-derived CDR1 and CDR2 are SGHAT and FQNNGV. The CDR3 spells CASSLVGLDIQETQYF. The CDR3 DNA follows: TGTGCCAGCAGCTTAGTAGGCCTAGACATTCAAGAGACCCAGTACTTC.

There are a few counts of this clonotype. The chain joins TRBV5-4 to TRBJ2-7; 7 bases map to TRBD1. This CDR3 has 15 amino acids. Germline values: CDR1 SGHNT, CDR2 YYREEE (reference sequence). V lost 4 bases, J lost 4 bases, and 11 bases stayed unmatched. CDR3 in DNA: TGTGCCAGCAGCCCGACAGGGTACGGAGAATACGAGCAGTACTTC. Residues: CASSPTGYGEYEQYF.

This clonotype has just a few counts. The V call is TRBV11-2, the J call TRBJ2-7, with D possibly TRBD2 on 6 matching bases. With 2 bases removed from V and 3 bases from J, the gap between germline ends came to 26 bases. The CDR3 length is 19 residues. CDR1 is SGHAT and CDR2 is FQNNGV in the germline V gene. CDR3 sequence reads: CASSLLAGNRWGVDYEQYF. The CDR3 DNA reads as TGTGCCAGCAGCTTACTCGCGGGAAATCGTTGGGGGGTCGACTACGAGCAGTACTTC.

This clonotype has only a few counts. V gene TRBV27 combines with J gene TRBJ1-1; 7 bases match TRBD1. V lost 4 bases and J lost 6; bases outside the gene matches: 8. The CDR3 covers 14 residues. Per germline, CDR1 MNHEY and CDR2 SMNVEV (reference sequence). CDR3 DNA: TGTGCCAGCAGTTGGGACAGAAACGACGCTGAAGCTTTCTTT. Translation gives CASSWDRNDAEAFF.

This clonotype was seen a handful of times. The CDR3 spells CASSGGRTSGNEQFF. In nucleotides, the CDR3 is TGTGCCAGCAGCGGGGGTCGTACTTCGGGCAATGAGCAGTTCTTC. The V call is TRBV12-3 or TRBV12-4, the J call TRBJ2-1; D possibly corresponds to TRBD2 (6 bases). Trimming removed 6 bases at V and 6 bases at J, with 18 bases between. The CDR3 is made up of 15 amino acids.

This clonotype was found many times. This chain joins TRBV11-2 and TRBJ1-4; 8 bases line up with TRBD1. The CDR3 is 15 residues long. Germline V lookup: CDR1 SGHAT, CDR2 FQNNGV. V was pared by 2 bases and J by 8 bases, with 7 bases of the junction left unmatched. The CDR3 region is CASSLPTGAEEKLFF. The CDR3 bases are TGTGCCAGCAGCTTACCGACAGGGGCTGAGGAAAAACTGTTTTTT. The full variable domain, in which reference TRBV11-2 and TRBJ1-4 provide the parts outside the CDR3, is EAGVAQSPRYKIIEKRQSVAFWCNPISGHATLYWYQQILGQGPKLLIQFQNNGVVDDSQLPKDRFSAERLKGVDSTLKIQPAKLEDSAVYLCASSLPTGAEEKLFFGSGTQLSVL.

This clonotype appeared many times. The rearrangement uses TRBV24-1 and TRBJ1-1; possible D gene TRBD1, 5 bases. This CDR3 is built from 12 residues. Germline loops: CDR1 KGHDR, CDR2 SFDVKD. Trimming pared 4 bases from V and 6 bases from J, leaving 8 bases between. CDR3 nucleotide sequence: TGTGCCACCAGTGACAGGGAGGCTGAAGCTTTCTTT. This codes for CATSDREAEAFF.

The chain is built from TRBV5-4 and TRBJ2-1; a weak D match, TRBD1 (7 bases). V lost 2 bases, J lost 10 bases, and 16 bases lay in between. Germline V lookup: CDR1 SGHNT, CDR2 YYREEE (reference sequence). The CDR3 has 14 residues. The CDR3 nucleotides are TGTGCCAGCAGCTTAAGACAGGGCCGGGGGGAGCAGTTCTTC. Protein product: CASSLRQGRGEQFF.

With regard to this clonotype: Possible read error: a much larger clone is one base away. The chain has TRBV4-3 and TRBJ1-1; D not certain. Looked up from germline, CDR1 is LGHNA and CDR2 is YSLEER. This CDR3 has 15 residues. CDR3 in amino acids: CASRYRRVSNTEDFF. The CDR3 region has the DNA TGCGCCAGCAGATATAGGCGGGTTTCGAACACTGAAGATTTCTTT.

The table lists this clonotype with a few counts. The rearrangement uses TRBV28 and TRBJ2-7; D uncertain. Germline-derived CDR1 and CDR2 are MDHEN and SYDVKM. The V end lost 8 bases, the J end lost 0 bases, and 17 bases lay between the germline ends. This CDR3 spans 15 amino acids. In nucleotides, the CDR3 is TGTGCCAGCCGAGACTCCGCCGTTCGCTCCTACGAGCAGTACTTC. Encoded protein: CASRDSAVRSYEQYF.

This chain joins TRBV6-6 and TRBJ2-2; 7 bases agree with TRBD2. Germline lookup yields CDR1 MNHNY and CDR2 SVGAGI (reference sequence). With 6 bases clipped from V and 0 bases from J, the junction kept 7 bases outside the gene matches. The CDR3 totals 16 residues. Here the CDR3 reads CASSPLAASNTGELFF. The CDR3 nucleotides are TGTGCCAGCAGCCCGCTAGCGGCGTCGAACACCGGGGAGCTGTTTTTT.

In this sample, this clonotype turned up many times. The rearrangement links TRBV11-2 to TRBJ1-2, with 9 bases identical to TRBD1. V dropped 5 bases and J dropped 3; count of bases not matched to a gene: 7. Germline CDR1 is SGHAT and CDR2 is FQNNGV. The CDR3 has 15 residues. Here the CDR3 reads CASSPGQGPYYGYTF. CDR3 in DNA: TGTGCCAGCAGCCCAGGACAGGGGCCTTACTATGGCTACACCTTC.

This clonotype has ten or more counts. The gene calls are TRBV7-2 and TRBJ1-5; 7 nucleotides match TRBD1. J gave up 5 bases and V 3 bases, and 16 bases lay outside the gene matches. Germline lookup yields CDR1 SGHTA and CDR2 FQGNSA. CDR3 size: 18 residues. The CDR3 nucleotides read TGTGCCAGCAGCTTGGCTCACAACCGGGACAGTCTCGATCAGCCCCAGCATTTT. It yields the protein CASSLAHNRDSLDQPQHF.

Ten or more counts support this clonotype. As DNA, the CDR3 is TGTGCCAGCAGTACCGGCGGAGATAGCAATCAGCCCCAGCATTTT. This encodes CASSTGGDSNQPQHF. V usage is TRBV7-9 and J usage is TRBJ1-5; the D is unclear. CDR3 length equals 15 residues. Trimming took off 6 bases at V and 0 bases at J, with 12 bases between the two ends. Germline CDR1 is SEHNR and CDR2 is FQNEAQ (reference sequence).

This clonotype appeared many times. The chain links TRBV12-3 or TRBV12-4 to TRBJ2-7; TRBD1 might be the D (6 bases). This CDR3 has 14 amino acids. With 1 base removed from V and 3 bases from J, the gap between germline ends came to 10 bases. Here the CDR3 reads CASSLGGPDYEQYF. CDR3 bases: TGTGCCAGCAGTTTAGGGGGGCCGGACTACGAGCAGTACTTC.

Only a few counts were recorded for this clonotype. V usage is TRBV20-1 and J usage is TRBJ2-5; 8 bases line up with TRBD1. CDR3 length: 18 amino acids. V gave up 0 bases and J gave up 4 bases; unmatched junction bases: 16. In germline, CDR1 is DFQATT, CDR2 SNEGSKA (reference sequence). The CDR3 region has the DNA TGCAGTGCTAGAGATTCCGCCAGGGGGCTTAGGTGGCGAGAGACCCAGTACTTC. Residues: CSARDSARGLRWRETQYF.

V is TRBV6-6 and J is TRBJ1-3; perhaps TRBD1 as D (5 bases). This CDR3 region has 15 residues. Germline assignment: CDR1 MNHNY and CDR2 SVGAGI (reference sequence). Trimming took off 0 bases at V and 3 bases at J, with 9 bases between the two ends. DNA of the CDR3: TGTGCCAGCAGTTACTCGGGACCCAATGGAAACACCATATATTTT. Translation gives CASSYSGPNGNTIYF.

The chain couples TRBV27 to TRBJ1-1; D ambiguous. This CDR3 has 12 amino acids. Trimming left V 6 bases short and J 6 bases short, with 11 bases between. CDR1 MNHEY and CDR2 SMNVEV come from the germline V gene (reference sequence). The chain's CDR3 is CASSLRRAEAFF. CDR3 nucleotides: TGTGCCAGCAGCCTCAGGAGAGCTGAAGCTTTCTTT.

The chain is built from TRBV28 and TRBJ2-1; the D gene is possibly TRBD2 (6 bases). Trimming stripped 10 bases from V and 9 bases from J, with 19 bases between. This CDR3 is 13 amino acids long. Germline assignment: CDR1 MDHEN and CDR2 SYDVKM. CDR3 DNA: TGTGCCACCCGGAAGATAGCGGTATCTGAGCAGTTCTTC. Protein sequence: CATRKIAVSEQFF.

This clonotype was seen a handful of times. V gene TRBV27 combines with J gene TRBJ2-2; a weak D match, TRBD1 (5 bases). From germline, CDR1 is MNHEY and CDR2 SMNVEV (reference sequence). CDR3 length equals 14 residues. V lost 2 bases to trimming and J lost 3 bases, with 7 bases between them. CDR3 nucleotides: TGTGCCAGCAGTTTAAGGGGTCACACCGGGGAGCTGTTTTTT. Amino acid sequence: CASSLRGHTGELFF.

This clonotype was found many times. This chain links TRBV28 with TRBJ1-3, with D perhaps matching TRBD1 (5 bases). Germline V CDR1 and CDR2: MDHEN, SYDVKM. This CDR3 comprises 16 residues. V was cut by 3 bases and J by 1 base, with 13 bases left in between. The CDR3 region is CASSFWGIHSGNTIYF. DNA of the CDR3: TGTGCCAGCAGTTTTTGGGGCATTCATTCTGGAAACACCATATATTTT.